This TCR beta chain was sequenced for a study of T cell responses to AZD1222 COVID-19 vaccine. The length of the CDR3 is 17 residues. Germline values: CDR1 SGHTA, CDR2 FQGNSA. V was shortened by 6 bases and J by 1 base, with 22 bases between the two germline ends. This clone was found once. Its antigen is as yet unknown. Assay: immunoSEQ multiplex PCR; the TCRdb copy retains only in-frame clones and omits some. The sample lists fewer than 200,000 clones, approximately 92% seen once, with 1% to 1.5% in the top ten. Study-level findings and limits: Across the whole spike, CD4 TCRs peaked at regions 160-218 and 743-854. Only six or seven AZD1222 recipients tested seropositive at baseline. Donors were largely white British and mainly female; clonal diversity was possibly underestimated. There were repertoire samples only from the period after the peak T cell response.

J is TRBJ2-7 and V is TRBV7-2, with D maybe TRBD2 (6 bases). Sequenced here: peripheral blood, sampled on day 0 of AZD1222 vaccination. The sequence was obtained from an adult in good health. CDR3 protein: CASRYNTPGLVSYEQYF. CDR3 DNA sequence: TGTGCCAGCAGGTACAATACTCCGGGACTGGTGTCCTACGAGCAGTACTTC. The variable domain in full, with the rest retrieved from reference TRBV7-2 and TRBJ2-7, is GAGVSQSPSNKVTEKGKDVELRCDPISGHTALYWYRQSLGQGLEFLIYFQGNSAPDKSGLPSDRFSAERTGGSVSTLTIQRTQQEDSAVYLCASRYNTPGLVSYEQYFGPGTRLTVT.